The clone carrying this T cell receptor (beta chain) was seen ten or more times. Its antigen remains unknown. CDR3 length equals 14 residues. From germline, CDR1 is MNHEY and CDR2 SVGEGT. V shed 3 bases and J shed 0 bases, with 8 bases lying between them. The sample originates from a study of human T cells and chemical hapten exposure. Time point described: pre-sensitization, week 0. Stated treatment: therapeutic diphenylcyclopropenone sensitization with weekly scalp DPC. General study points: Correlating positively with patch test score were the PT1 expanded TCR counts.

MiXCR was run by TCRdb on the RACE reads, yielding one entry per CDR3 protein. Here the sample spans over 300,000 distinct CDR3 sequences, roughly 4.6% being singletons. This receptor was obtained from a woman aged 45-65 years with alopecia areata. Some clones in this sample may be carry-over from other donors' samples. The specimen was whole blood, collected in connection with sensitization to the hapten diphenylcyclopropenone (DPC). The rearrangement joins TRBV6-2 or TRBV6-3 to TRBJ1-1; D ambiguous. The CDR3 reads CASSYGRMNTEAFF. DNA for the CDR3: TGTGCCAGCAGTTATGGGCGAATGAACACTGAAGCTTTCTTT.